These T cell receptor beta chains were read from a single sample in a study of blood T cell repertoires in COVID-19. Libraries were prepared by immunoSEQ multiplex PCR; TCRdb keeps only in-frame clonotypes and omits some of them. The sample carries nearly 110,000 clones, 71% recorded once. The sample taken for sequencing was peripheral blood. The source is a human donor with acute or convalescent COVID-19. The donor label of this sample is uncertain. Both conserved end residues are part of each CDR3. D genes are given only for firm matches. Where a row states a size, it is once, few, many or the class of an expanded clone; other rows omit it.

J gene | clone size | D gene | V gene | CDR3 protein | CDR3 DNA
TRBJ1-6 | . | . | TRBV27 | CASSLSRVGTPSASSYNSPLHF | TGTGCCAGCAGTTTATCGAGGGTGGGTACTCCGTCAGCGAGCTCCTATAATTCACCCCTCCACTTT
TRBJ2-3 | . | TRBD2 | TRBV24-1 | CATSDPGLADWSTDTQYF | TGTGCCACCAGTGACCCCGGACTAGCGGACTGGAGCACAGATACGCAGTATTTT
TRBJ2-3 | . | . | TRBV12-3/TRBV12-4 | CASSPGGPRTQYF | TGTGCCAGCAGCCCAGGGGGGCCGCGGACGCAGTATTTT
TRBJ1-4 | . | . | TRBV30 | CAWSVTGGGKLFF | TGTGCCTGGAGTGTAACGGGAGGTGGAAAACTGTTTTTT
TRBJ1-4 | . | . | TRBV9 | CASSVSGTDAGNEKLFF | TGTGCCAGCAGCGTTTCCGGGACGGACGCGGGAAATGAAAAACTGTTTTTT
TRBJ1-6 | few | TRBD1 | TRBV4-1 | CASSQDPGQGAKGSPLHF | TGCGCCAGCAGCCAAGATCCCGGACAGGGGGCCAAAGGATCACCCCTCCACTTT
TRBJ2-1 | few | TRBD2 | TRBV27 | CASSRTSRFHEQFF | TGTGCCAGCAGTAGGACTAGCCGCTTTCATGAGCAGTTCTTC
TRBJ1-1 | . | . | TRBV21-1 | CASTLLNTEAFF | TGTGCCAGCACCTTGTTGAACACTGAAGCTTTCTTT
TRBJ2-5 | once | TRBD2 | TRBV5-4 | CASSSEVTSGKETQYF | TGTGCCAGCAGCTCGGAAGTAACTAGCGGGAAAGAGACCCAGTACTTC
TRBJ1-2 | once | . | TRBV6-6 | CASITPGTINYGYTF | TGTGCCAGCATCACCCCCGGGACTATTAACTATGGCTACACCTTC
TRBJ2-2 | . | TRBD1 | TRBV27 | CASSLFGTGVAGELFF | TGTGCCAGCAGTTTATTCGGGACAGGGGTGGCCGGGGAGCTGTTTTTT
TRBJ2-5 | . | . | TRBV2 | CASTLERQETQYF | TGTGCCAGCACCCTTGAGAGGCAGGAGACCCAGTACTTC
TRBJ2-5 | . | . | TRBV11-2 | CASSLLQGETQYF | TGTGCCAGCAGCTTACTTCAGGGTGAGACCCAGTACTTC
TRBJ2-4 | . | TRBD1 | TRBV6-5 | CASSQDRVGIQYF | TGTGCCAGCAGCCAAGACAGGGTTGGCATTCAGTACTTC
TRBJ1-1 | . | . | TRBV30 | CALTSRGNTEAFF | TGTGCCTTAACATCCCGTGGGAACACTGAAGCTTTCTTT
TRBJ1-2 | . | . | TRBV4-1 | CASSQTGAGESNYGYTF | TGCGCCAGCAGCCAAACTGGGGCAGGAGAGTCTAACTATGGCTACACCTTC
TRBJ1-1 | once | TRBD1 | TRBV14 | CASSRGQGVAEAFF | TGTGCCAGCAGCCGGGGACAGGGGGTCGCTGAAGCTTTCTTT
TRBJ2-1 | few | . | TRBV7-8 | CASSTDYNEQFF | TGTGCCAGCAGCACAGACTACAATGAGCAGTTCTTC
TRBJ2-3 | once | TRBD2 | TRBV27 | CASSFRPWLSGGDSITDTQYF | TGTGCCAGCAGTTTCCGACCTTGGCTGAGCGGGGGGGATAGCATCACAGATACGCAGTATTTT
TRBJ1-3 | . | TRBD1 | TRBV30 | CAWSVQGARGNTIYF | TGTGCCTGGAGTGTACAGGGGGCGCGAGGAAACACCATATATTTT
TRBJ1-5 | . | TRBD1 | TRBV12-3/TRBV12-4 | CASSPGGEQPQHF | TGTGCCAGCAGTCCAGGGGGAGAACAGCCCCAGCATTTT
TRBJ1-5 | . | . | TRBV2 | CASSGLYSNQPQHF | TGTGCCAGCAGCGGGTTGTATAGCAATCAGCCCCAGCATTTT
TRBJ2-2 | . | TRBD1 | TRBV19 | CASNQDRANTGELFF | TGTGCCAGTAACCAGGACAGGGCGAACACCGGGGAGCTGTTTTTT
TRBJ2-5 | . | . | TRBV7-9 | CASSLDWGDRFQETQYF | TGTGCCAGCAGCTTAGATTGGGGGGACAGATTCCAAGAGACCCAGTACTTC
TRBJ1-3 | . | . | TRBV7-2 | CASRGASGNTIYF | TGTGCCAGCAGAGGAGCCTCTGGAAACACCATATATTTT
TRBJ1-1 | . | . | TRBV5-6 | CASSLRGRMNTEAFF | TGTGCCAGCAGCTTGCGAGGCAGAATGAACACTGAAGCTTTCTTT
TRBJ1-3 | . | TRBD1 | TRBV7-6 | CASSLQRGTGSSGNTIYF | TGTGCCAGCAGCTTACAGCGCGGGACAGGCAGCTCTGGAAACACCATATATTTT
TRBJ2-2 | few | . | TRBV4-1 | CASSRVGGRNTGELFF | TGCGCCAGCAGCCGCGTGGGGGGACGGAACACCGGGGAGCTGTTTTTT
TRBJ2-5 | once | . | TRBV7-8 | CASSLVGGDSGTQYF | TGTGCCAGCAGCTTAGTTGGCGGGGACTCTGGGACCCAGTACTTC
TRBJ1-1 | few | . | TRBV28 | CASSPGAGATEAFF | TGTGCCAGCAGTCCGGGCGCAGGGGCGACTGAAGCTTTCTTT
TRBJ1-6 | . | TRBD1 | TRBV3-1/TRBV3-2 | CASSRDRGTDSPLHF | TGTGCCAGCAGCCGGGACAGGGGTACCGATTCACCCCTCCACTTT
TRBJ2-7 | . | TRBD1 | TRBV19 | CASSRQGNKDEQYF | TGTGCCAGTAGTAGACAGGGGAATAAGGACGAGCAGTACTTC
TRBJ1-5 | many | TRBD1 | TRBV5-8 | CASSSLDRGSSNQPQHF | TGTGCCAGCAGCTCCTTGGACAGGGGTAGTAGCAATCAGCCCCAGCATTTT
TRBJ2-5 | . | TRBD2 | TRBV30 | CAWSVRGGWETQYF | TGTGCCTGGAGTGTACGCGGGGGGTGGGAGACCCAGTACTTC